Sequencing of this T cell receptor (beta chain) was carried out in a study of blood T cells in healthy people across ages. Points from the study as a whole: There were more naive CD4+ cells and higher diversity in long-lived donors than in aged donors. With unsorted PBMCs, a conclusive comparison of naive versus antigen-experienced cells was not possible.

This CDR3 has 20 amino acids. The germline CDR1 and CDR2 sequences are MDHEN and SYDVKM. With V trimmed by 5 bases and J by 5 bases, 20 bases remained unmatched. Details on this clonotype: Its antigen remains unknown.

A second PCR, run for about 6 to 11 cycles, used a sample-barcoded 5' primer plus a J-beta primer mix. TCRdb passed the 5' RACE reads through MiXCR, listing each CDR3 protein once. This sample has more than 650,000 distinct CDR3 sequences, with more than 25% found just once. Separately, the same data were catalogued under a study of T cells of mothers and their children. From that study: Every microgram of extracted RNA entered cDNA synthesis, approximately 1.5 ug per 15 ul.

Source material: blood. V gene TRBV28 combines with J gene TRBJ2-2; 10 nucleotides line up with TRBD2. The sequence derives from a boy aged 5-17 years in good health. Here the CDR3 DNA reads TGTGCCAGCAGTCCTGACGAGGGTATAGCGGGGGGAGGAGGTACCGGGGAGCTGTTTTTT. Translating gives CASSPDEGIAGGGGTGELFF. The variable domain in full, completed from reference TRBV28 and TRBJ2-2, reads DVKVTQSSRYLVKRTGEKVFLECVQDMDHENMFWYRQDPGLGLRLIYFSYDVKMKEKGDIPEGYSVSREKKERFSLILESASTNQTSMYLCASSPDEGIAGGGGTGELFFGEGSRLTVL.